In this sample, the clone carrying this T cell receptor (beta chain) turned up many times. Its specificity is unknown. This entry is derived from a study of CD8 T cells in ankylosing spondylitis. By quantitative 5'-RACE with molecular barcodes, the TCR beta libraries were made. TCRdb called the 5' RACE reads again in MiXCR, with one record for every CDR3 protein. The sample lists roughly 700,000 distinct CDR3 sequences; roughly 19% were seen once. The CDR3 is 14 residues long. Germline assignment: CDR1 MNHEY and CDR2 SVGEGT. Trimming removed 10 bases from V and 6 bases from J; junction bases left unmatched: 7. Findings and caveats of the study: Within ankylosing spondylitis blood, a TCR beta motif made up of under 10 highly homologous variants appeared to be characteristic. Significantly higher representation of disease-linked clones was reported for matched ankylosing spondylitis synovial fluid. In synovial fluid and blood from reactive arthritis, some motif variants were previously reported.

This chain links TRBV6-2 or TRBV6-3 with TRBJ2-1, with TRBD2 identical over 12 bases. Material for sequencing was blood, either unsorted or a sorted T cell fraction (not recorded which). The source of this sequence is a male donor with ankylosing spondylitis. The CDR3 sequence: CATEGLAGGNEQFF. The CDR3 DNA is TGTGCCACAGAGGGACTAGCGGGTGGCAATGAGCAGTTCTTC.